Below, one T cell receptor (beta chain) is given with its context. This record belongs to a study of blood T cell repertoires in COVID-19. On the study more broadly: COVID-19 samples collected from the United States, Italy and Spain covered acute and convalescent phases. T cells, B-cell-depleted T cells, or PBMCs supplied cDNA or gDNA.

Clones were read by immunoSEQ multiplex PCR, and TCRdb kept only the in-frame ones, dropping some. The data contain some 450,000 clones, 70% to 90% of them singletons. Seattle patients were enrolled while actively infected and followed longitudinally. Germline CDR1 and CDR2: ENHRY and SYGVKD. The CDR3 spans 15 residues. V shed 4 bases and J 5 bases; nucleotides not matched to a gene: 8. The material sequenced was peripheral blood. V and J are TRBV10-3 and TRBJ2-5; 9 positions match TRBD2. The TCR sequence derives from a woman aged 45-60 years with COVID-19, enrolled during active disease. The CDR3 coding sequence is TGTGCCATCAGTGCTAGCGGGGCCTCGCCGGAGACCCAGTACTTC. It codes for CAISASGASPETQYF.